This T cell receptor beta chain was sequenced in a study of monozygotic twins with inflammatory bowel disease. Points from the study as a whole: Those with IBD had lower TCRbeta diversity (inverse Simpson) than their healthy co-twins did. Versus healthy twins, IBD patients showed fewer clonotypes shared with others, especially with disease activity. Findings did not support one strong IBD-associated signal or clonotype.

CDR3 size: 14 residues. Germline V gene data show CDR1 as PRHDT and CDR2 as FYEKMQ (reference sequence). About this clonotype itself: Antigen: not known.

Every TCR library used around 3,400 ng of total RNA. TCRdb re-called the 5' RACE reads and catalogs CDR3 proteins one per entry, DNA excluded. The table lists approximately 210,000 distinct CDR3 sequences. The sequence was collected from a human donor with ulcerative colitis or Crohn's disease, or a healthy co-twin of an affected twin (not recorded which). The chain combines TRBV13 with TRBJ2-7. Sequencing input: blood. The CDR3 reads CASSLRTGLYEQYF. Full variable domain (rest looked up from reference TRBV13 and TRBJ2-7): AAGVIQSPRHLIKEKRETATLKCYPIPRHDTVYWYQQGPGQDPQFLISFYEKMQSDKGSIPDRFSAQQFSDYHSELNMSSLELGDSALYFCASSLRTGLYEQYFGPGTRLTVT.